Listed below are T cell receptor beta chains from one sample, sequenced in a study of beta chain features in type 1 diabetes. Assay: immunoSEQ multiplex PCR; the TCRdb copy retains only in-frame clones and omits some. The table lists over 200,000 clones, about a tenth of them singletons. Sequenced: naive CD4+ T cells from blood. The receptors here all came from a man under 40 with type 1 diabetes. Both conserved end residues are part of each CDR3. D genes are given only for firm matches. Clone size is given for some rows only: seen once, a few or many times, or a class if the clone is expanded.

D,J,size,V,CDR3,DNA
.,TRBJ2-3,.,TRBV7-9,CASSYSRDTQYF,TGTGCCAGCAGCTACAGCCGAGATACGCAGTATTTT
.,TRBJ1-1,.,TRBV30,CAWKRQVNTEAFF,TGTGCCTGGAAGAGACAGGTGAACACTGAAGCTTTCTTT
TRBD1,TRBJ2-1,.,TRBV18,CASSPTGAYNEQFF,TGTGCCAGCTCACCGACAGGGGCGTACAATGAGCAGTTCTTC
.,TRBJ2-1,few,TRBV19,CASSGMGQLTSEQFF,TGTGCCAGTAGTGGGATGGGACAGTTAACTAGCGAGCAGTTCTTC
.,TRBJ2-6,.,TRBV9,CASKQAGANVLTF,TGTGCCAGCAAGCAGGCTGGGGCCAACGTCCTGACTTTC
TRBD2,TRBJ2-1,.,TRBV10-3,CAISDGTSTNEQFF,TGTGCCATCAGTGATGGGACTAGCACCAATGAGCAGTTCTTC
TRBD2,TRBJ2-5,.,TRBV28,CASSTSGGQETQYF,TGTGCCAGCTCGACTAGCGGGGGCCAAGAGACCCAGTACTTC
.,TRBJ1-1,.,TRBV5-4,CASSRDGGRNTEAFF,TGTGCCAGCAGCCGCGATGGAGGGAGGAACACTGAAGCTTTCTTT
.,TRBJ2-6,few,TRBV18,CASSPGTGANVLTF,TGTGCCAGCTCCCCCGGTACTGGGGCCAACGTCCTGACTTTC
TRBD1,TRBJ1-6,few,TRBV30,CAWAPGQGKGWNSPLHF,TGTGCCTGGGCCCCGGGACAGGGGAAGGGGTGGAATTCACCCCTCCACTTT
TRBD1,TRBJ1-3,.,TRBV7-9,CASSRQGGKGNTIYF,TGTGCCAGCAGCCGACAGGGTGGGAAAGGAAACACCATATATTTT
.,TRBJ1-4,.,TRBV30,CAWSEQGNEKLFF,TGTGCCTGGAGTGAGCAGGGGAACGAAAAACTGTTTTTT
.,TRBJ2-3,few,TRBV28,CASKSGQTSTDTQYF,TGTGCCAGCAAGAGTGGTCAAACTAGCACAGATACGCAGTATTTT
TRBD1,TRBJ2-7,few,TRBV15,CATSRDRGSYEQYF,TGTGCCACCAGCAGAGACAGGGGGTCCTACGAGCAGTACTTC
.,TRBJ1-1,.,TRBV7-2,CASSFRAHTEAFF,TGTGCCAGCAGCTTCAGGGCTCACACTGAAGCTTTCTTT
.,TRBJ1-6,few,TRBV30,CAWTNNSPLHF,TGTGCCTGGACCAATAATTCACCCCTCCACTTT
.,TRBJ2-2,.,TRBV19,CATSDIYLRGTGELFF,TGTGCCACTTCGGACATTTACCTTAGGGGCACCGGGGAGCTGTTTTTT
.,TRBJ2-7,.,TRBV30,CAWARRQSYEQYF,TGTGCCTGGGCAAGACGACAGTCCTACGAGCAGTACTTC
TRBD2,TRBJ2-2,.,TRBV7-2,CASSLRRGGGDTGELFF,TGTGCCAGCAGCTTAAGGCGGGGGGGCGGGGACACCGGGGAGCTGTTTTTT
TRBD1,TRBJ1-4,.,TRBV18,CASSLDRQNEKLFF,TGTGCCAGCTCCCTGGACAGGCAGAATGAAAAACTGTTTTTT
.,TRBJ2-3,.,TRBV7-2,CASTLTADTQYF,TGTGCCAGCACCCTCACGGCAGATACGCAGTATTTT
TRBD2,TRBJ2-3,few,TRBV11-1,CASSQERGRGTDTQYF,TGTGCCAGCAGCCAAGAGCGGGGGCGCGGCACAGATACGCAGTATTTT
.,TRBJ1-1,.,TRBV27,CASSFHQSGEAFF,TGTGCCAGCAGTTTCCATCAGTCAGGTGAAGCTTTCTTT
TRBD1,TRBJ1-4,once,TRBV7-6,CASSLGTGWEKLFF,TGTGCCAGCAGCTTAGGGACAGGGTGGGAAAAACTGTTTTTT
.,TRBJ2-1,few,TRBV5-4,CASSLDVQVFNEQFF,TGTGCCAGCAGCTTGGACGTACAGGTCTTCAATGAGCAGTTCTTC
TRBD1,TRBJ2-1,few,TRBV15,CATSRGGTGVNEQFF,TGTGCCACCAGCAGAGGAGGGACAGGGGTCAATGAGCAGTTCTTC
TRBD1,TRBJ1-5,.,TRBV2,CASSAKPTGVRQPQHF,TGTGCCAGCAGTGCTAAGCCTACAGGGGTGAGGCAGCCCCAGCATTTT